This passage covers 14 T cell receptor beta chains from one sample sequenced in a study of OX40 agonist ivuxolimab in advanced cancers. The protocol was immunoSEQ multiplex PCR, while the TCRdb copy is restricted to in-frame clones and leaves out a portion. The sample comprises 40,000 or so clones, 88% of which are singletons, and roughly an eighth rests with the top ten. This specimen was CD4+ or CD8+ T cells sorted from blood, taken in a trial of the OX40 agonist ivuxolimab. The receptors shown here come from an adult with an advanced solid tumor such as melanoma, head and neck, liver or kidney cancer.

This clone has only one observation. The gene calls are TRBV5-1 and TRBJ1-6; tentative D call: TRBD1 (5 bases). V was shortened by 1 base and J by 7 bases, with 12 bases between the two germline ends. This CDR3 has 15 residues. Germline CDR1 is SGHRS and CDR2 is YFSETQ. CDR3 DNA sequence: TGCGCCAGCAGCTTGCAGGAGCCAGGGAATTCACCCCTCCACTTT. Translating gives CASSLQEPGNSPLHF. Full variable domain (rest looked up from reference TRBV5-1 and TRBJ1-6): KAGVTQTPRYLIKTRGQQVTLSCSPISGHRSVSWYQQTPGQGLQFLFEYFSETQRNKGNFPGRFSGRQFSNSRSEMNVSTLELGDSALYLCASSLQEPGNSPLHFGNGTRLTVT.

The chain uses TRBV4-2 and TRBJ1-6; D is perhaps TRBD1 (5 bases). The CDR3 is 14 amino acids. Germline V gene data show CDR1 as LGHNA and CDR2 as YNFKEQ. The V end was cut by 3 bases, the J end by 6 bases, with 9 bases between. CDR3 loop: CASSQGDTNSPLHF. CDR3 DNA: TGTGCCAGCAGCCAGGGGGATACTAATTCACCCCTCCACTTT.

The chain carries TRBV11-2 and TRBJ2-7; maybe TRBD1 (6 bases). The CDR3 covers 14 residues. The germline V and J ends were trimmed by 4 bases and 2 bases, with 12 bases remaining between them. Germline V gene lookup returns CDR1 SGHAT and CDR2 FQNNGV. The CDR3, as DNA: TGTGCCAGCAGCTCTCCGGGACAAACCTACGAGCAGTACTTC. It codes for CASSSPGQTYEQYF.

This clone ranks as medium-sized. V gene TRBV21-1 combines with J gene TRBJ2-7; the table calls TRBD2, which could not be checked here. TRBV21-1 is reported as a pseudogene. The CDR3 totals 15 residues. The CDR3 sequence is CASSKSPPPVYEQYF. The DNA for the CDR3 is TGTGCCAGCAGCAAATCCCCTCCCCCGGTATACGAGCAGTACTTC.

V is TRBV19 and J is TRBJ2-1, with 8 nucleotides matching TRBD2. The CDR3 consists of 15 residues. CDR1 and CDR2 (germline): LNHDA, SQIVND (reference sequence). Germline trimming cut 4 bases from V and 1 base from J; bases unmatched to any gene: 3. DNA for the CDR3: TGTGCCAGTAGTAGGAGCGGGGGTTCCTACAATGAGCAGTTCTTC. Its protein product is CASSRSGGSYNEQFF.

The CDR3 region has the DNA TGTGCCAGCAGTTTAAGGGGCACTGAAGCTTTCTTT. This encodes CASSLRGTEAFF. This chain connects TRBV27 to TRBJ1-1; tentatively, D is TRBD1 (5 bases). The CDR3 consists of 12 residues. The V gene's germline CDR1 is MNHEY and CDR2 SMNVEV (reference sequence). The V end was cut by 2 bases, the J end by 4 bases, with 5 bases between.

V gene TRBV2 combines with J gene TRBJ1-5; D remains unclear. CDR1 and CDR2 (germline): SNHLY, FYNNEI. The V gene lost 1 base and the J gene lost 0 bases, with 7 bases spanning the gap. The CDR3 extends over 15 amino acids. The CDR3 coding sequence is TGTGCCAGCAGTGAAGATTGGGATAGCAATCAGCCCCAGCATTTT. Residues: CASSEDWDSNQPQHF.

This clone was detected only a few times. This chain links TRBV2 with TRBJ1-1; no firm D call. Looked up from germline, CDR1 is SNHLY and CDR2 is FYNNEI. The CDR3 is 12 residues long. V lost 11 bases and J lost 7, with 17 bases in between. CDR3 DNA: TGTGCCTCTTCACTAGGCAGGCGTGAAGCTTTCTTT. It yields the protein CASSLGRREAFF.

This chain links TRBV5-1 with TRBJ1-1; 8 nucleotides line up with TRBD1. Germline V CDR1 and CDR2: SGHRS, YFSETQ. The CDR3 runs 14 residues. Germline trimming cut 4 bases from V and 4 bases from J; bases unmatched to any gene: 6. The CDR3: CASSLGQGGTEAFF. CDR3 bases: TGCGCCAGCAGCCTAGGACAGGGAGGCACTGAAGCTTTCTTT. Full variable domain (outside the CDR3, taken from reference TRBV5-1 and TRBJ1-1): KAGVTQTPRYLIKTRGQQVTLSCSPISGHRSVSWYQQTPGQGLQFLFEYFSETQRNKGNFPGRFSGRQFSNSRSEMNVSTLELGDSALYLCASSLGQGGTEAFFGQGTRLTVV.

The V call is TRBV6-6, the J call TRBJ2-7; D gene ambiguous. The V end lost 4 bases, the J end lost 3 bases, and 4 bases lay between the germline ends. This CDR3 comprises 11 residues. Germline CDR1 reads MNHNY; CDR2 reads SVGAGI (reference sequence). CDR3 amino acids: CASSFLYEQYF. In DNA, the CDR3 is TGTGCCAGCAGTTTTCTCTACGAGCAGTACTTC.

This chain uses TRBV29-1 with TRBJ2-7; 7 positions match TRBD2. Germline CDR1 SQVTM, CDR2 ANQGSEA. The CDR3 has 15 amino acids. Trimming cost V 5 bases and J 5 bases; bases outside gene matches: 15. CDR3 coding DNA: TGCAGCGTTCAAAAGGGAGGGCCCCGAGGCGACGAGCAGTACTTC. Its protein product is CSVQKGGPRGDEQYF.

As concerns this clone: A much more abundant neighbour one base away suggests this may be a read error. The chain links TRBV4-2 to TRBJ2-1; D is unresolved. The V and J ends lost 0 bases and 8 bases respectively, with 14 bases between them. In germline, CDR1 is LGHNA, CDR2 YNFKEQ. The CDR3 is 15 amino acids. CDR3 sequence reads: CASSQDGVSLDEQFF. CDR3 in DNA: TGTGCCAGCAGCCAAGATGGGGTATCTTTGGATGAGCAGTTCTTC.

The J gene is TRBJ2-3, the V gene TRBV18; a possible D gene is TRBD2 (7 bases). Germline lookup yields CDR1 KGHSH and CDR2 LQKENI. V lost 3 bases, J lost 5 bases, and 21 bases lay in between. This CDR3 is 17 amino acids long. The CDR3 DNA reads TGTGCCAGCTCACCCCAATCAGGGCGGGAGACAGGAGATACGCAGTATTTT. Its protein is CASSPQSGRETGDTQYF.

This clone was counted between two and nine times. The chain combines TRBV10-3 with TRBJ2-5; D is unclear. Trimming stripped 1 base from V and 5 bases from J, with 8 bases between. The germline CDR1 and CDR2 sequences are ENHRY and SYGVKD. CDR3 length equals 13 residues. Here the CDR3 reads CAISEYPGETQYF. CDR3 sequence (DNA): TGTGCCATCAGTGAGTACCCGGGTGAGACCCAGTACTTC.